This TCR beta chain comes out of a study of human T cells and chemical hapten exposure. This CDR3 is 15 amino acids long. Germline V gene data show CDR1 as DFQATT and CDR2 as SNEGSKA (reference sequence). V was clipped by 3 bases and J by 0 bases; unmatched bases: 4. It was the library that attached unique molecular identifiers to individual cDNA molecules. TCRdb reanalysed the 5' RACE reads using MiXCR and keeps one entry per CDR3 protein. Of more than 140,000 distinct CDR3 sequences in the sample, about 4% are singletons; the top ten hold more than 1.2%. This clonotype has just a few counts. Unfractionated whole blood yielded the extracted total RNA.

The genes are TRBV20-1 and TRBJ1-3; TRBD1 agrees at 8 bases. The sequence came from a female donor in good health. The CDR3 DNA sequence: TGCAGTGCTAGGAGACAGGGGTTCTCTGGAAACACCATATATTTT. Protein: CSARRQGFSGNTIYF.